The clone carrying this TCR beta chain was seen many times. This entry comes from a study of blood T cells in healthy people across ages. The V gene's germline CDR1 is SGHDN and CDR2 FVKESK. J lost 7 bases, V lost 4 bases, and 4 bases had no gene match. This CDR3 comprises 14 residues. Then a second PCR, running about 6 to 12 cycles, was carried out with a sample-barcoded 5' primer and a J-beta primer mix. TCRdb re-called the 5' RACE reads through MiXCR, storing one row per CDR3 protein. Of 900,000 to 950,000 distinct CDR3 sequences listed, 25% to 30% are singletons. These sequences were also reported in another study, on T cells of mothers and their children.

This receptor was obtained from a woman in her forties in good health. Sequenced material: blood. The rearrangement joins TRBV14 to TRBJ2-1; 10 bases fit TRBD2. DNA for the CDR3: TGTGCCAGCAGCCCGGCTAGCGGGGGAAATGAGCAGTTCTTC. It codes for CASSPASGGNEQFF.